Following are 17 T cell receptor beta chains from one sample sequenced in a study of T cell changes during pregnancy in multiple sclerosis (dated by TCRdb to between 2019 and 2020). The library was made by the immunoSEQ multiplex PCR assay. The source is immuneACCESS, and TCRdb retained only in-frame sequences with V and J called. Part of the clones is not carried over; for the studies checked, unresolved V genes explain less than half of this, and the remainder is unexplained. For this sample the table gives approximately 40,000 clones, of which around 90% were detected only once. Of the sample, 0.3% to 0.4% falls within the top ten clones. The specimen comprised CD4+ T cells from peripheral blood mononuclear cells, sampled in the third trimester of pregnancy. These receptors were taken from a female donor in good health, enrolled as a control in a pregnancy study.

The chain is built from TRBV2 and TRBJ2-3, with 10 bases fitting TRBD1. Germline CDR1 SNHLY, CDR2 FYNNEI. This CDR3 is 14 amino acids long. V was pared by 6 bases and J by 4 bases, with 4 bases of the junction left unmatched. As DNA, the CDR3 is TGTGCCAGCAGCCGGGACAGGGGAGCAGATACGCAGTATTTT. Translated, it gives CASSRDRGADTQYF.

The chain links TRBV30 to TRBJ1-6, with 11 bases fitting TRBD1. The CDR3 totals 14 residues. The junction had 1 base not matched to a gene; V was cut back by 5 bases and J by 4 bases. Germline V CDR1 and CDR2: GTSNPN, SVGIG (reference sequence). This CDR3 is CAWGQGAYNSPLHF. The CDR3 DNA is TGTGCCTGGGGACAGGGGGCGTATAATTCACCCCTCCACTTT.

V gene TRBV27 combines with J gene TRBJ1-2, with a tentative D call TRBD1 (5 bases). Between the trimmed V and J ends, which lost 3 bases and 2 bases, there was a span of 10 bases. Germline V gene lookup returns CDR1 MNHEY and CDR2 SMNVEV (reference sequence). The CDR3 has 14 residues. Here the CDR3 DNA reads TGTGCCAGCAGTTTTTCCAGGGCCAACTATGGCTACACCTTC. Its translation: CASSFSRANYGYTF.

The chain links TRBV29-1 to TRBJ1-1; weak D call: TRBD1 (6 bases). In germline, CDR1 is SQVTM, CDR2 ANQGSEA. With 6 bases removed from V and 6 bases from J, the gap between germline ends came to 23 bases. The CDR3 covers 15 residues. This CDR3 is CSVRSGQNTVPEAFF. Written as DNA, the CDR3 is TGCAGCGTCCGATCAGGACAGAATACTGTACCTGAAGCTTTCTTT. The variable domain in full, completed from reference TRBV29-1 and TRBJ1-1, reads SAVISQKPSRDICQRGTSLTIQCQVDSQVTMMFWYRQQPGQSLTLIATANQGSEATYESGFVIDKFPISRPNLTFSTLTVSNMSPEDSSIYLCSVRSGQNTVPEAFFGQGTRLTVV.

The CDR3 is CATNSGRRGETQYF. In nucleotides, the CDR3 is TGTGCCACCAATAGCGGGAGAAGAGGAGAGACCCAGTACTTC. The chain combines TRBV25-1 with TRBJ2-5; TRBD2 matches 9 bases. CDR1 and CDR2 from the germline V gene are MGHDK and SYGVNS. The CDR3 has 14 amino acids. V lost 10 bases, J lost 4 bases, and 10 bases stayed unmatched.

This chain connects TRBV18 to TRBJ2-5; D unclear. With 0 bases removed from V and 5 bases from J, the gap between germline ends came to 10 bases. Germline V gene data show CDR1 as KGHSH and CDR2 as LQKENI. CDR3 length: 14 residues. CDR3 sequence: CASSPPFPQETQYF. The CDR3 region has the DNA TGTGCCAGCTCACCACCGTTTCCTCAGGAGACCCAGTACTTC. The entire variable domain, with the rest obtained from reference TRBV18 and TRBJ2-5, is as follows: NAGVMQNPRHLVRRRGQEARLRCSPMKGHSHVYWYRQLPEEGLKFMVYLQKENIIDESGMPKERFSAEFPKEGPSILRIQQVVRGDSAAYFCASSPPFPQETQYFGPGTRLLVL.

This chain links TRBV6-6 with TRBJ2-3; unclear D gene. V was clipped by 6 bases and J by 7 bases, with 5 bases between them. Germline V gives CDR1 MNHNY, CDR2 SVGAGI (reference sequence). This CDR3 is built from 10 residues. DNA for the CDR3: TGTGCCAGCAGCTCGTATACGCAGTATTTT. Its translation: CASSSYTQYF.

The J gene is TRBJ2-7, the V gene TRBV6-5; TRBD2 agrees at 8 bases. The junction had 6 bases not matched to a gene; V was cut back by 5 bases and J by 6 bases. CDR3 length equals 13 residues. Per germline, CDR1 MNHEY and CDR2 SVGAGI. The CDR3 region has the DNA TGTGCCAGCAGTAGAGCGGGGGAGGGCGAGCAGTACTTC. It specifies CASSRAGEGEQYF.

This chain links TRBV5-4 with TRBJ2-7, with D possibly TRBD1 on 6 matching bases. CDR3 length equals 13 residues. CDR1 is SGHNT, CDR2 YYREEE, per germline (reference sequence). V was trimmed by 4 bases and J by 10 bases, leaving 18 bases between them. This CDR3 reads CASSLLGEGHQYF. For the CDR3, the DNA is TGTGCCAGCAGCCTGTTAGGTGAGGGACATCAGTACTTC.

The CDR3 region is CASKREGGPDTQYF. DNA for the CDR3: TGTGCCAGCAAACGGGAGGGCGGCCCAGATACGCAGTATTTT. The chain has TRBV2 and TRBJ2-3; 8 positions match TRBD2. Germline CDR1 reads SNHLY; CDR2 reads FYNNEI. The CDR3 length is 14 residues. Trimming cost V 7 bases and J 4 bases; bases outside gene matches: 7.

The chain links TRBV29-1 to TRBJ2-3; 10 bases are shared with TRBD2. The CDR3 length is 13 residues. V shed 8 bases and J 3 bases; nucleotides not matched to a gene: 5. CDR1 is SQVTM, CDR2 ANQGSEA, per germline. Here the CDR3 reads CSTSGVVTDTQYF. CDR3 DNA sequence: TGCAGCACTAGCGGGGTTGTGACAGATACGCAGTATTTT.

This chain links TRBV29-1 with TRBJ2-1, with TRBD2 matching over 8 bases. The V and J ends lost 3 bases and 4 bases, in that order; junction bases with no gene match: 2. The CDR3 runs 13 residues. CDR1 and CDR2 (germline): SQVTM, ANQGSEA. The CDR3: CSVDGGRYNEQFF. DNA for the CDR3: TGCAGCGTTGACGGCGGGAGGTACAATGAGCAGTTCTTC.

This sequence joins TRBV2 and TRBJ2-5; D gene unclear. This CDR3 spans 12 amino acids. Germline assignment: CDR1 SNHLY and CDR2 FYNNEI. Trimming cost V 6 bases and J 2 bases, with 7 bases left between them. The CDR3 here is CASSYLQETQYF. DNA of the CDR3: TGTGCCAGCAGCTACCTTCAAGAGACCCAGTACTTC.

CDR3 sequence (DNA): TGTGCCACTGATAAGCGGGAGTTGTTGGGTGAGCAGTTCTTC. This gives the protein CATDKRELLGEQFF. This chain joins TRBV6-1 and TRBJ2-1; 8 nucleotides agree with TRBD2. The CDR3 extends over 14 amino acids. Germline V gives CDR1 MNHNS, CDR2 SASEGT. J gave up 9 bases and V 10 bases, and 14 bases lay outside the gene matches.

This clone appeared a single time. The same CDR3 arises from other DNA sequences in this sample as well. The chain is built from TRBV4-1 and TRBJ2-1, with 9 bases lining up with TRBD1. V dropped 0 bases and J dropped 1; count of bases not matched to a gene: 7. Germline assignment: CDR1 MGHRA and CDR2 YSYEKL. This CDR3 spans 18 amino acids. The CDR3 bases are TGCGCCAGCAGCCAAGACCCCAACGGACAGGGGTCCTACAATGAGCAGTTCTTC. This codes for CASSQDPNGQGSYNEQFF.

This clone was counted between two and nine times. This sequence joins TRBV2 and TRBJ2-3; TRBD2 aligns across 11 bases. Germline V gives CDR1 SNHLY, CDR2 FYNNEI. The CDR3 length is 15 residues. J was trimmed by 4 bases and V by 6 bases; bases with no gene match: 6. CDR3 nucleotide sequence: TGTGCCAGCAGCGCGACTAGCGGGGCGGCAGATACGCAGTATTTT. It encodes CASSATSGAADTQYF.

J is TRBJ2-5 and V is TRBV28, with TRBD2 identical over 12 bases. CDR1 is MDHEN, CDR2 SYDVKM, per germline. V dropped 6 bases and J dropped 1; count of bases not matched to a gene: 6. This CDR3 region has 16 residues. Here the CDR3 reads CASRPTSGGFQETQYF. CDR3 nucleotide sequence: TGTGCCAGCAGACCCACTAGCGGGGGGTTCCAAGAGACCCAGTACTTC.